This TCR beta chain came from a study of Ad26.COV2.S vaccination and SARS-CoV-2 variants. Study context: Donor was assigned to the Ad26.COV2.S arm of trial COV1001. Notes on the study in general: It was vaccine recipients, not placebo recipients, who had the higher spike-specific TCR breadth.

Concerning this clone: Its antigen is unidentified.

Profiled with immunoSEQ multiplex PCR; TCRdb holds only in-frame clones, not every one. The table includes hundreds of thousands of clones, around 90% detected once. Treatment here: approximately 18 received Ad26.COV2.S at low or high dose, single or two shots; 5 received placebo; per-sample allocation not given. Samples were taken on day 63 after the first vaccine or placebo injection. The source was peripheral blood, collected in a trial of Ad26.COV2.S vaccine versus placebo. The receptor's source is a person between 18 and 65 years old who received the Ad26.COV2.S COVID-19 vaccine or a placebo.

DNA of the CDR3: TGTGCCAGCTCATTGTTGGGACTAGCGGCAGGGGAGACCCAGTACTTC. Protein: CASSLLGLAAGETQYF. The chain employs TRBV2 and TRBJ2-5, with TRBD2 matching over 11 bases. V gave up 8 bases and J gave up 5 bases; unmatched junction bases: 13. Germline assignment: CDR1 SNHLY and CDR2 FYNNEI. The CDR3 consists of 16 residues.